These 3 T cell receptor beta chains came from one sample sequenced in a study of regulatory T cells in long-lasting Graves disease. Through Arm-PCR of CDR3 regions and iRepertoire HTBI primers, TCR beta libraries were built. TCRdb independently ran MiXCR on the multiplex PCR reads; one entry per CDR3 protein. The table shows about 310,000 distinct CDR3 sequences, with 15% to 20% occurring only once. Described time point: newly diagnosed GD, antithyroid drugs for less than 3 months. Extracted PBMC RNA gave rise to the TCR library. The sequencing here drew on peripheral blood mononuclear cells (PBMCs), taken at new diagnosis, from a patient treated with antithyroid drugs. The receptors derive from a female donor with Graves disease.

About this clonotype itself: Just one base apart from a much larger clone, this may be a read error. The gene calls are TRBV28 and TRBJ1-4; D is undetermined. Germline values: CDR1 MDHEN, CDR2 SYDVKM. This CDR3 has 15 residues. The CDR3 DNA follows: TGTGCCAGCAGTTTTCGGGGAGAAACTAATGGAAAACTGTTTTTT. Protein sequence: CASSFRGETNGKLFF.

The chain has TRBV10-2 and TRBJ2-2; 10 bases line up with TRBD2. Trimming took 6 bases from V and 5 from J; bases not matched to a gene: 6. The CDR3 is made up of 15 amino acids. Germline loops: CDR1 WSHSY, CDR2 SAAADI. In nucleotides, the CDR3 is TGCGCCAGCAGCTCTAGCGGGAGATTAACCGGGGAGCTGTTTTTT. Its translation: CASSSSGRLTGELFF.

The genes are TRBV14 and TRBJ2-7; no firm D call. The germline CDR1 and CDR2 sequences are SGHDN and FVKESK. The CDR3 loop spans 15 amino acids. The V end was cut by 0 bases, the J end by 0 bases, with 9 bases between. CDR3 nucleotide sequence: TGTGCCAGCAGCCAAGATCGTCCGAGCTCCTACGAGCAGTACTTC. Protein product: CASSQDRPSSYEQYF.